These 2 T cell receptor beta chains were all obtained from the same sample, sequenced in a study of blood T cell repertoires in COVID-19 (dated by TCRdb to the early 2020s). Library preparation employed the immunoSEQ multiplex PCR assay. In its TCRdb copy, this immuneACCESS table keeps in-frame sequences only and misses some clones. Where compared with another copy, unresolved V genes explain less than half of these, and the others have no known cause. In this sample the table shows some 250,000 clones, about 89% of which occur a single time. The top ten clonotypes cover roughly 8.6% of the sample. Specimen: PBMCs or T cells enriched from blood (not recorded which). These receptors originate from a man aged 35-49 years who had recovered from COVID-19.

The chain is built from TRBV19 and TRBJ2-2; tentatively, D is TRBD1 (6 bases). This CDR3 contains 15 residues. V lost 4 bases, J lost 3 bases, and 12 bases lay in between. Germline lookup yields CDR1 LNHDA and CDR2 SQIVND (reference sequence). CDR3 DNA sequence: TGTGCCAGTAGTACGGGACAAACATACACCGGGGAGCTGTTTTTT. Translated, it gives CASSTGQTYTGELFF. The full variable domain, in which reference TRBV19 and TRBJ2-2 provide the parts outside the CDR3, is DGGITQSPKYLFRKEGQNVTLSCEQNLNHDAMYWYRQDPGQGLRLIYYSQIVNDFQKGDIAEGYSVSREKKESFPLTVTSAQKNPTAFYLCASSTGQTYTGELFFGEGSRLTVL.

The chain uses TRBV6-5 and TRBJ1-5, with a possible D match to TRBD1 (6 bases). V lost 7 bases, J lost 0 bases, and 13 bases lay in between. This CDR3 is built from 15 residues. The germline CDR1 and CDR2 sequences are MNHEY and SVGAGI. The CDR3 region is CASISGTFSNQPQHF. The CDR3 DNA follows: TGTGCCAGCATCTCAGGGACATTTAGCAATCAGCCCCAGCATTTT.